These T cell receptor beta chains were read from a single sample in a study of blood T cell repertoires in COVID-19. The repertoire was sequenced with immunoSEQ multiplex PCR; TCRdb's copy has only in-frame clones and lacks some. The table includes roughly 60,000 clones, 75% to 85% detected once. Sequencing used peripheral blood. The receptors shown here come from a human donor in a cohort sampled during active COVID-19. Each CDR3 is given with its conserved first and last residue. Fields, in order: V gene, clone size, CDR3 length, D gene, J gene, CDR3 DNA, CDR3 protein. D genes are given only for firm matches. Clone size, where shown, is once, few, many, or a class for clones that have expanded.

v_gene: TRBV7-2
abundance: -
len: 14
d_gene: TRBD1
j_gene: TRBJ2-1
CDR3nt: TGTGCCAGCAGCTTGCAGGGGGCCGGTGATGAGCAGTTCTTC
CDR3aa: CASSLQGAGDEQFF

v_gene: TRBV14
abundance: -
len: 11
d_gene: -
j_gene: TRBJ2-3
CDR3nt: TGTGCCAGCGCACTCGCAGATACGCAGTATTTT
CDR3aa: CASALADTQYF

v_gene: TRBV10-2
abundance: -
len: 15
d_gene: TRBD1
j_gene: TRBJ1-1
CDR3nt: TGCGCCAGCAGTGAAACAGGGGAGATGAACACTGAAGCTTTCTTT
CDR3aa: CASSETGEMNTEAFF

v_gene: TRBV5-1
abundance: -
len: 15
d_gene: -
j_gene: TRBJ2-3
CDR3nt: TGCGCCAGCAGCCCGGAGGGTAACCTCCCAGATACGCAGTATTTT
CDR3aa: CASSPEGNLPDTQYF

v_gene: TRBV19
abundance: once
len: 16
d_gene: -
j_gene: TRBJ2-5
CDR3nt: TGTGCCAGTAGCCGCTTTAGGCCGAAATCCGGGGAGACCCAGTACTTC
CDR3aa: CASSRFRPKSGETQYF

v_gene: TRBV7-9
abundance: -
len: 14
d_gene: -
j_gene: TRBJ1-1
CDR3nt: TGTGCCAGCAGCTCGAGGGACATCCGCCGTGAAGCTTTCTTT
CDR3aa: CASSSRDIRREAFF

v_gene: TRBV6-5
abundance: once
len: 16
d_gene: -
j_gene: TRBJ1-2
CDR3nt: TGTGCCAGCAGTTACTCGGGGGGTGGGACTAACTATGGCTACACCTTC
CDR3aa: CASSYSGGGTNYGYTF

v_gene: TRBV5-1
abundance: -
len: 14
d_gene: -
j_gene: TRBJ1-2
CDR3nt: TGCGCCAGCAGCTTGGACAGGGTTTCTTCCGGCTACACCTTC
CDR3aa: CASSLDRVSSGYTF

v_gene: TRBV9
abundance: -
len: 14
d_gene: TRBD1
j_gene: TRBJ2-3
CDR3nt: TGTGCCAGCAGCGTCGGGACAGAGGGGGATACGCAGTATTTT
CDR3aa: CASSVGTEGDTQYF

v_gene: TRBV5-1
abundance: -
len: 12
d_gene: -
j_gene: TRBJ1-1
CDR3nt: TGCGCCAGCGGCCGTGGATCGGGGGAAGCTTTCTTT
CDR3aa: CASGRGSGEAFF

v_gene: TRBV11-2
abundance: -
len: 15
d_gene: -
j_gene: TRBJ1-4
CDR3nt: TGTGCCAGCAGCCCAGGGCAGGGATCCTATGAAAAACTGTTTTTT
CDR3aa: CASSPGQGSYEKLFF

v_gene: TRBV13
abundance: once
len: 19
d_gene: TRBD2
j_gene: TRBJ2-3
CDR3nt: TGTGCCAGCAGCCCGGGAGTAGCGGGGGGGCCCGGGAACACAGATACGCAGTATTTT
CDR3aa: CASSPGVAGGPGNTDTQYF

v_gene: TRBV9
abundance: -
len: 13
d_gene: -
j_gene: TRBJ1-1
CDR3nt: TGTGCCAGCAGAGCCCCGGGGGACACTGAAGCTTTCTTT
CDR3aa: CASRAPGDTEAFF

v_gene: TRBV10-3
abundance: -
len: 15
d_gene: TRBD1
j_gene: TRBJ2-3
CDR3nt: TGTGCCATCAGTGAGTCGGGACAGCCACCAGATACGCAGTATTTT
CDR3aa: CAISESGQPPDTQYF

v_gene: TRBV19
abundance: -
len: 14
d_gene: TRBD1
j_gene: TRBJ1-1
CDR3nt: TGTGCCACTATCCGGGACAGGGGAAGAACTGAAGCTTTCTTT
CDR3aa: CATIRDRGRTEAFF

v_gene: TRBV7-6
abundance: few
len: 14
d_gene: -
j_gene: TRBJ2-7
CDR3nt: TGTGCCAGCAGCTTGAGGGTAGGTCACTACGAGCAGTACTTC
CDR3aa: CASSLRVGHYEQYF

v_gene: TRBV5-1
abundance: -
len: 16
d_gene: TRBD2
j_gene: TRBJ2-3
CDR3nt: TGCGCCAGCAGCACCGGGGACTACCCCAGCACAGATACGCAGTATTTT
CDR3aa: CASSTGDYPSTDTQYF

v_gene: TRBV6-2/TRBV6-3
abundance: -
len: 15
d_gene: TRBD2
j_gene: TRBJ2-2
CDR3nt: TGTGCCAGCAGTTTCGGACTAGCGGGGACCGGGGAGCTGTTTTTT
CDR3aa: CASSFGLAGTGELFF

v_gene: TRBV27
abundance: -
len: 13
d_gene: -
j_gene: TRBJ2-7
CDR3nt: TGTGCCAGCAGTTCGACCTCTAGAAGCGAGCAGTACTTC
CDR3aa: CASSSTSRSEQYF

v_gene: TRBV3-1/TRBV3-2
abundance: -
len: 16
d_gene: TRBD2
j_gene: TRBJ2-5
CDR3nt: TGTGCCAGCAGCCCGAGACTAGCGGGAGTTTCGGGGACCCAGTACTTC
CDR3aa: CASSPRLAGVSGTQYF

v_gene: TRBV5-8
abundance: -
len: 16
d_gene: TRBD2
j_gene: TRBJ2-5
CDR3nt: TGTGCCAGCAGCCTAGGACTAGCGGGAGTAAAAGAGACCCAGTACTTC
CDR3aa: CASSLGLAGVKETQYF

v_gene: TRBV19
abundance: -
len: 15
d_gene: TRBD1
j_gene: TRBJ1-1
CDR3nt: TGTGCCAGTAGTATTCGGACAGGTGGGAACACTGAAGCTTTCTTT
CDR3aa: CASSIRTGGNTEAFF

v_gene: TRBV28
abundance: -
len: 11
d_gene: TRBD1
j_gene: TRBJ2-7
CDR3nt: TGTGCCACCGGGGACAGCTACGAGCAGTACTTC
CDR3aa: CATGDSYEQYF

v_gene: TRBV4-2
abundance: once
len: 13
d_gene: -
j_gene: TRBJ2-1
CDR3nt: TGTGCCAGCAGCCAAGTTGGCGGCAATGAGCAGTTCTTC
CDR3aa: CASSQVGGNEQFF

v_gene: TRBV27
abundance: -
len: 14
d_gene: TRBD1
j_gene: TRBJ2-5
CDR3nt: TGTGCCAGCGGGTCGACAGGGGGTGAGGAGACCCAGTACTTC
CDR3aa: CASGSTGGEETQYF

v_gene: TRBV10-3
abundance: few
len: 14
d_gene: -
j_gene: TRBJ1-3
CDR3nt: TGTGCCTTCTCGGACAGCACCTCTGGAAACACCATATATTTT
CDR3aa: CAFSDSTSGNTIYF

v_gene: TRBV28
abundance: once
len: 13
d_gene: -
j_gene: TRBJ2-7
CDR3nt: TGTGCCAGCAGTTTTGCGGGGCCCTACGAGCAGTACTTC
CDR3aa: CASSFAGPYEQYF

v_gene: TRBV6-5
abundance: -
len: 15
d_gene: -
j_gene: TRBJ2-1
CDR3nt: TGTGCCAGCAGTTACTCAGGGGCCACCTACAATGAGCAGTTCTTC
CDR3aa: CASSYSGATYNEQFF

v_gene: TRBV20-1
abundance: -
len: 11
d_gene: -
j_gene: TRBJ1-2
CDR3nt: TGCAGTGCTACCCCAGGGTCTGGCTACACCTTC
CDR3aa: CSATPGSGYTF

v_gene: TRBV6-6
abundance: -
len: 15
d_gene: TRBD1
j_gene: TRBJ2-2
CDR3nt: TGTGCCAGCAGCCGCGGGACAGGGTTCACCGGGGAGCTGTTTTTT
CDR3aa: CASSRGTGFTGELFF

v_gene: TRBV7-6
abundance: few
len: 14
d_gene: -
j_gene: TRBJ1-3
CDR3nt: TGTGCCAGCAGCCCACCGGGACTCGGAAACACCATATATTTT
CDR3aa: CASSPPGLGNTIYF

v_gene: TRBV4-3
abundance: -
len: 15
d_gene: -
j_gene: TRBJ2-5
CDR3nt: TGCGCCAGCAGCCAAGAGGGGCGGCCGCAAGAGACCCAGTACTTC
CDR3aa: CASSQEGRPQETQYF

v_gene: TRBV10-3
abundance: -
len: 13
d_gene: -
j_gene: TRBJ1-1
CDR3nt: TGTGCCATCAGTCCAGGGGAGAACACTGAAGCTTTCTTT
CDR3aa: CAISPGENTEAFF

v_gene: TRBV3-1/TRBV3-2
abundance: -
len: 18
d_gene: -
j_gene: TRBJ2-5
CDR3nt: TGTGCCAGCAGCAAAGGTTTGAGTGGGCAGGGGGGAAAGGAGACCCAGTACTTC
CDR3aa: CASSKGLSGQGGKETQYF

v_gene: TRBV24-1
abundance: -
len: 16
d_gene: TRBD1
j_gene: TRBJ2-2
CDR3nt: TGTGCCACCAGTGATTCAGGGGGCGCGAACACCGGGGAGCTGTTTTTT
CDR3aa: CATSDSGGANTGELFF

v_gene: TRBV6-5
abundance: -
len: 13
d_gene: -
j_gene: TRBJ1-5
CDR3nt: TGTGCCGGCGGGACTAATCTCAATCAGCCCCAGCATTTT
CDR3aa: CAGGTNLNQPQHF

v_gene: TRBV2
abundance: -
len: 14
d_gene: TRBD1
j_gene: TRBJ1-1
CDR3nt: TGTGCCAGCAGTAAAGGGGGCGCAAAGACTGAAGCTTTCTTT
CDR3aa: CASSKGGAKTEAFF

v_gene: TRBV19
abundance: -
len: 13
d_gene: -
j_gene: TRBJ2-7
CDR3nt: TGTGCCAGTAGTCCGGGGATTGGCTACGAGCAGTACTTC
CDR3aa: CASSPGIGYEQYF

v_gene: TRBV6-6
abundance: -
len: 13
d_gene: -
j_gene: TRBJ2-7
CDR3nt: TGTGCCAGCAGTTTAGGGGATAGGTACGAGCAGTACTTC
CDR3aa: CASSLGDRYEQYF

v_gene: TRBV5-1
abundance: -
len: 14
d_gene: -
j_gene: TRBJ2-2
CDR3nt: TGCGCCAGCAGTTTCAAGGGAGACACCGGGGAGCTGTTTTTT
CDR3aa: CASSFKGDTGELFF

v_gene: TRBV20-1
abundance: -
len: 15
d_gene: TRBD2
j_gene: TRBJ2-7
CDR3nt: TGCAGTGCTAGTGATGTGGTAGCGGGAGCGTACGAGCAGTACTTC
CDR3aa: CSASDVVAGAYEQYF

v_gene: TRBV30
abundance: once
len: 14
d_gene: TRBD1
j_gene: TRBJ2-7
CDR3nt: TGTGCCTGGAGTCAGGGGGCACGCTCCTACGAGCAGTACTTC
CDR3aa: CAWSQGARSYEQYF

v_gene: TRBV11-3
abundance: -
len: 13
d_gene: TRBD1
j_gene: TRBJ2-5
CDR3nt: TGTGCCAGCAGCCGTACAGGGGTGGAGACCCAGTACTTC
CDR3aa: CASSRTGVETQYF

v_gene: TRBV4-1
abundance: many
len: 13
d_gene: TRBD1
j_gene: TRBJ2-1
CDR3nt: TGCGCCAGCAGCCAAGATCCGGGGACAGGGCCGTTCTTC
CDR3aa: CASSQDPGTGPFF

v_gene: TRBV19
abundance: -
len: 14
d_gene: TRBD1
j_gene: TRBJ2-2
CDR3nt: TGTGCCAGTAGGCCGGGACAGGGAAGCGGGGAGCTGTTTTTT
CDR3aa: CASRPGQGSGELFF

v_gene: TRBV28
abundance: -
len: 13
d_gene: -
j_gene: TRBJ2-5
CDR3nt: TGTGCCAGCATTAAGCAGGATGGAGAGACCCAGTACTTC
CDR3aa: CASIKQDGETQYF

v_gene: TRBV2
abundance: -
len: 13
d_gene: -
j_gene: TRBJ2-5
CDR3nt: TGTGCCAGCAGTGTGTCGGTTCAAGAGACCCAGTACTTC
CDR3aa: CASSVSVQETQYF

v_gene: TRBV5-4
abundance: -
len: 14
d_gene: -
j_gene: TRBJ2-5
CDR3nt: TGTGCCAGCAGCTTGGATAGGACTAGAGGGGGGGAGGACTTC
CDR3aa: CASSLDRTRGGEDF

v_gene: TRBV5-1
abundance: -
len: 15
d_gene: TRBD1
j_gene: TRBJ2-3
CDR3nt: TGCGCCAGCAGCTTGGGGACAGGGGGCTATGATACGCAGTATTTT
CDR3aa: CASSLGTGGYDTQYF

v_gene: TRBV29-1
abundance: -
len: 14
d_gene: -
j_gene: TRBJ1-2
CDR3nt: TGCAGCGTTGAAACCACGGGATCTAACTATGGCTACACCTTC
CDR3aa: CSVETTGSNYGYTF

v_gene: TRBV29-1
abundance: -
len: 14
d_gene: TRBD1
j_gene: TRBJ2-6
CDR3nt: TGCAGCGTTCTCAGGGGGCCCGGGGCCAACGTCCTGACTTTC
CDR3aa: CSVLRGPGANVLTF

v_gene: TRBV3-1/TRBV3-2
abundance: -
len: 18
d_gene: -
j_gene: TRBJ2-5
CDR3nt: TGTGCCAGCAGCCAAGGTGAGACGGCGGCTCATTTTCAAGAGACCCAGTACTTC
CDR3aa: CASSQGETAAHFQETQYF

v_gene: TRBV12-3/TRBV12-4
abundance: -
len: 12
d_gene: -
j_gene: TRBJ1-3
CDR3nt: TGTGCCAGCAGTCGGGACACAAACACCATATATTTT
CDR3aa: CASSRDTNTIYF

v_gene: TRBV29-1
abundance: -
len: 11
d_gene: -
j_gene: TRBJ1-1
CDR3nt: TGCAGCGTTCAGGGAGGAACTGAAGCTTTCTTT
CDR3aa: CSVQGGTEAFF

v_gene: TRBV5-1
abundance: -
len: 16
d_gene: -
j_gene: TRBJ2-3
CDR3nt: TGCGCCAGCAGCTTGGATGGAGAGGGTAACGCAGATACGCAGTATTTT
CDR3aa: CASSLDGEGNADTQYF

v_gene: TRBV28
abundance: once
len: 15
d_gene: -
j_gene: TRBJ2-5
CDR3nt: TGTGCCAGCAGCCCCTCTCGCCGAGGCAAAGAGACCCAGTACTTC
CDR3aa: CASSPSRRGKETQYF

v_gene: TRBV28
abundance: -
len: 14
d_gene: -
j_gene: TRBJ1-2
CDR3nt: TGTGCCAGCAGTTCCGGTACAGACCCTCAAGGCTACACCTTC
CDR3aa: CASSSGTDPQGYTF

v_gene: TRBV7-2
abundance: -
len: 14
d_gene: -
j_gene: TRBJ2-2
CDR3nt: TGTGCCAGCAGCGCCCTCGCGGCCACCGGGGAGCTGTTTTTT
CDR3aa: CASSALAATGELFF